The T cell receptor beta chain described here comes from a study of regulatory T cells in long-lasting Graves disease listed by TCRdb under 2021. Background for the entire study: Patients with newly diagnosed Graves' disease had been on antithyroid drugs for under 3 months. Peripheral blood TCR sequencing and RNA sequencing compared persistent Graves' disease patients with newly diagnosed Graves' disease patients. The study was registered as a clinical trial and conducted in China. A total of some 35 samples underwent TCR sequencing, from 13 patients with persistent Graves' disease and approximately 20 patients with newly diagnosed Graves' disease. Results the study describes overall, beyond this receptor: Sequencing and analysis were limited to the TCR beta chain. Persistent disease showed preferential use of TRBV28, TRBJ1-2 and TRBJ2-5, whereas newly diagnosed disease favored TRBV20-1 and TRBJ2-1. Because the primary lesion, thyroid tissue, could not be accessed, the study looked at peripheral blood alone. As a limitation, the authors acknowledged that the small sample size may reduce accuracy. Persistent patients shared more public clonotypes among themselves (roughly 2,700) than newly diagnosed patients did (approximately 870). Compared with newly diagnosed patients, persistent Graves' disease patients had lower TCR Shannon entropy and fewer highly expanded clones, which suggests clonal expansion.

Receptor amplification or capture employed multiplex PCR. Sequencing was carried out with an Illumina HiSeq 4000. TCR beta libraries were built with iRepertoire HTBI primers and Arm-PCR amplification of CDR3 regions. Gel purification was performed on PCR products prior to sequencing. The original pipeline was this. Gene usage analysis of CDR3 amino acid clonotypes relied on the 62 TRBV and around 13 TRBJ segments identified across samples. COPE and FqMerger were used to merge filtered high-quality paired reads into contigs. Contigs were aligned with BLAST to IMGT TRBV, TRBD and TRBJ reference genes, and CDR3 was defined per IMGT. Any clonotype with a frequency above 0.1% was counted as a highly expanded clone. Repertoire diversity was measured by Shannon entropy, and V-J evenness by the Gini coefficient. A clonotype was considered public if more than one individual shared it. The public sequencing data were trimmed at Q25 with fastp and processed into clonotypes with MiXCR by TCRdb, which kept only in-frame beta chains. Records with the same CDR3 protein are collapsed into one entry carrying the most frequent genes and DNA. The authors' filters were not applied to this entry. Across this sample there are 400,000 to 500,000 distinct CDR3 sequences, with about 16% seen only once. The ten most abundant clones make up 16% of the sample.

Concerning this clonotype: Its antigen remains unidentified. A much larger clone is a single base away; this may be a read error.

The CDR3 covers 15 residues, taking in both the cysteine and the phenylalanine. Only the CDR3 region is kept as DNA, spanning 45 bases read in frame from base 1. The germline V gene supplies CDR1 KGHSH and CDR2 LQKENI. The time point label corresponds to: newly diagnosed GD, antithyroid drugs for less than 3 months. For both TCR sequencing and RNA sequencing, RNA was extracted from PBMCs using TRIzol. Graves' disease was diagnosed according to American Thyroid Association guidelines. Recruitment of patients was carried out at an endocrinology department in Xi'an, China. Each patient gave approximately 10 milliliters of peripheral blood, collected in an EDTA anticoagulant tube. Ficoll Paque Plus density gradient separation was used to isolate PBMCs, and no further T cell sorting was performed. An Agilent 2100 Bioanalyzer and agarose gel were used to check RNA quality, and a NanoDrop 2000 was used to measure RNA concentration.

This sample also belongs to another study, concerning T cells in Graves' hyperthyroidism and ophthalmopathy. The second investigation adds: A patient counted as having stable Graves' hyperthyroidism if no progression to ophthalmopathy occurred over 18 months of follow-up. The hyperthyroidism patients were between 18 and 65 years old and newly diagnosed, with a disease duration of less than 2 months. Exclusion was applied to patients with uncontrolled infections, other autoimmune diseases, pregnancy or lactation. Diagnoses were based on clinical symptoms, serum thyroxine and TRAb, thyroid ultrasound and orbital computed tomography. A first-round RT-PCR of the TCR CDR3 used the HTBI primer set with the Qiagen OneStep RT-PCR kit. Most expanded thyroid clonotypes (frequency above 0.001) were also found in blood, which suggests that blood repertoires may mirror thyroid immune responses. A 13 V-J signature model separated ophthalmopathy from stable hyperthyroidism, with over 85% sensitivity and roughly 84% specificity in cross-validation and 80%/75% in testing. In validation, the model predicted progression to ophthalmopathy with roughly 70% sensitivity and less than 75% specificity, a median of around 6.6 months before onset. TCR V-J signatures able to tell the groups apart were searched for in a discovery cohort of around 95 patients, of whom 40 to 45 had Graves' ophthalmopathy and some 60 had stable Graves' hyperthyroidism. Whether ophthalmopathy could be predicted prospectively was tested in an independent validation cohort made up of some 20 hyperthyroidism patients plus 17 patients who later progressed to ophthalmopathy. The approximately 90 discovery patients were divided at random into training and test sets in a 7:3 ratio. Thyroid tissue and blood T-cell repertoires from roughly 6 Graves' hyperthyroidism patients were also compared in the study. After sampling, hyperthyroidism patients received methimazole starting at 30 mg daily, and ophthalmopathy patients received high-dose intravenous methylprednisolone. Libraries were constructed in a second round of multiplex PCR, after which size selection and purification were performed. Paired-end sequencing of the libraries was performed with 100 bp reads on an Illumina HiSeq2000. Raw data were processed with SOAPnuke, discarding reads with adapters, uncalled bases, mean Phred below 15, or no exact constant-primer or identifier match. COPE v1.2.5 was used to merge high-quality paired reads, and clonotypes were defined as unique nucleotide sequences. Clonotypes were aligned to IMGT TRBV, TRBD and TRBJ reference segments using MiTCR v1.1. Only V-J combinations with frequency above 0.0001, covering 99% to 99.2% of repertoires, were analysed. The TCS score was defined as the ratio of F50 (clonal expansion) to E x V (chaos), calculated using BLOSUM62-based TCRdist between CDR3 peptides within each V-J. Welch's t-statistics and random forest reduced fewer than 550 V-J features to 10 to 15, which were used in a naive Bayes classifier (R e1071). Sample size was not statistically predetermined, and blinding of investigators to group allocation was not performed. The paper describes TCR Vbeta CDR3 sequencing of roughly 130 peripheral blood samples, made up of some 40 ophthalmopathy patients, approximately 76 hyperthyroidism patients and approximately 17 progressor patients.

The TCR originated in a young woman with Graves disease. Donor details come from another sample of the same person, matched by shared clones. Source: peripheral blood mononuclear cells (PBMCs), taken at new diagnosis, from a patient treated with antithyroid drugs. The sequence is built from TRBV18 and TRBJ2-1; the D gene is not confidently resolved. The CDR3 in this case is CASSPLVSSDNEQFF. The nucleotide sequence is given as TGTGCCAGCTCACCCCTGGTTAGCTCCGACAATGAGCAGTTCTTC.